This T cell receptor (beta chain) was profiled in a study of T-cell memory formation after mild COVID-19. On the study more broadly: The study found TCR clusters largely donor specific.

Points from the study as a whole: That cross-reactive memory joined was suggested by some responding clones appearing in pre-infection memory. Contracting CD8+ clones were enriched in EMRA, CD4+ mainly in CM and EM.

This clonotype was recorded once. Its antigen is as yet unknown. 5'RACE, which relied on constant-segment primers, yielded TCR alpha and TCR beta cDNA libraries carrying sample barcodes and UMIs. MiXCR, applied by TCRdb to the 5' RACE reads, yields one record per CDR3 protein. The sample shows fewer than 250,000 distinct CDR3 sequences, 10% to 13% of them seen only once. This CDR3 spans 16 amino acids. V gave up 0 bases and J gave up 11 bases, with 17 bases separating them. Looked up from germline, CDR1 is SGHNT and CDR2 is YENEEA. The sample comprised PBMCs or a T cell subset sorted from them (not recorded which). The TCR originated in a man between 18 and 29 years old who had mild COVID-19 (a few samples of this study predate the infection). Cell type and time point are not known. The J gene is TRBJ1-6, the V gene TRBV11-3; D remains unclear. The CDR3 nucleotides read TGTGCCAGCAGCTTAGATCCACGGTCTCGGATACCACCCCTCCACTTT. Translation: CASSLDPRSRIPPLHF.